The rows below give T cell receptor beta chains drawn from one sample of a study of OX40 agonist ivuxolimab in advanced cancers. The repertoire was sequenced with immunoSEQ multiplex PCR; TCRdb's copy has only in-frame clones and lacks some. The sample yields tens of thousands of clones, over 75% seen once. The starting material was CD4+ or CD8+ T cells sorted from blood, obtained in a trial of the OX40 agonist ivuxolimab. These receptors came from an adult with an advanced solid tumor such as melanoma, head and neck, liver or kidney cancer. Each CDR3 is given without its conserved first and last residue. The D gene is left open where the match is weak. Clone size is given for some rows only: seen once, a few or many times, or a class if the clone is expanded.

v_gene	j_gene	abundance	d_gene	CDR3aa
TRBV30	TRBJ1-2	-	-	AWSVRGLRHGNANT
TRBV7-9	TRBJ2-7	once	TRBD2	ASSRRGGGADEQY
TRBV6-1	TRBJ2-3	-	-	ASREGTDTQY
TRBV5-4	TRBJ2-7	-	-	ASTPGSSSSYEQY
TRBV10-3	TRBJ1-2	few	TRBD1	AISEGIDRGYGYT
TRBV4-1	TRBJ1-2	once	TRBD1	ASSPWRDRGDHGYT
TRBV7-2	TRBJ1-3	-	-	ASSLASWNTIY
TRBV7-2	TRBJ2-1	-	-	ASSLAFGGLIYEQF
TRBV5-8	TRBJ1-3	-	-	ASSPPGRYGNTIY
TRBV6-5	TRBJ1-2	-	TRBD1	ASSWDRGRVYT
TRBV9	TRBJ2-1	-	TRBD1	ASSSGTGRGSSGYNEQF
TRBV30	TRBJ2-4	-	-	AWKTGTSTLAKNIQY
TRBV4-1	TRBJ1-1	-	-	ASKIGNRWDTEAF
TRBV7-2	TRBJ2-5	-	-	ASSPDSFQETQY
TRBV4-1	TRBJ2-2	-	-	ASSQDPGELF
TRBV12-5	TRBJ1-5	-	-	ASGQNQPQH
TRBV7-9	TRBJ2-3	-	-	ASSARTPGDTQY
TRBV2	TRBJ2-7	once	-	ASSEDLGLYEQY
TRBV6-5	TRBJ1-1	-	-	ASSYSTGGRNTEAF
TRBV6-1	TRBJ2-7	-	-	ASSLGYEQY
TRBV28	TRBJ2-3	-	TRBD2	ASRSSGGAPGADTQY